The clone carrying this TCR beta chain has just a few counts. The antigen is unknown. The data were produced by immunoSEQ multiplex PCR, yet TCRdb's version contains in-frame clones alone and is incomplete. There are around 17,000 clones in the sample; 55% to 75% occur only once, and around 15% lies in the top ten. This entry belongs to a study of T cells in narcolepsy. Study-wide context: Healthy controls were enrolled alongside patients with narcolepsy type 1 or type 2. Study results and caveats: Autoreactive HCRT-specific and TRIB2-specific clonotypes were marked in same-patient CSF-versus-blood CD4+ comparisons. Healthy controls reportedly lacked the autoreactive clonotypes serially found in patients' blood.

The length of the CDR3 is 15 residues. V was cut by 0 bases and J by 5 bases, with 13 bases left in between. CDR1 is MNHEY and CDR2 is SVGAGI in the germline V gene. This receptor was taken from a human donor with narcolepsy. The V and J genes are TRBV6-5 and TRBJ1-2, with a weak D call TRBD1 (6 bases). The source material was CD45RA- memory CD8+ T cells from PBMCs. CDR3 coding DNA: TGTGCCAGCAGTTACTCCGGGACACTAGATTATGGCTACACCTTC. Encoded protein: CASSYSGTLDYGYTF.